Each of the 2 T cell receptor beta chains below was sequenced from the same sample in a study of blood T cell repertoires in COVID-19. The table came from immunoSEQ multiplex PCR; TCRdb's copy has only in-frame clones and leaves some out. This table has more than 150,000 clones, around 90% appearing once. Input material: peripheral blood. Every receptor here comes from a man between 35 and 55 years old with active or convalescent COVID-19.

The CDR3 DNA is TGTGCCAGCAGTTCTGTAGGAGTGAGGGCTGAAGCTTTCTTT. This gives the protein CASSSVGVRAEAFF. This chain uses TRBV6-2 or TRBV6-3 with TRBJ1-1; D is uncertain. Germline assignment: CDR1 MNHEY and CDR2 SVGEGT. There are 14 residues in the CDR3. V shed 4 bases and J shed 6 bases, with 15 bases lying between them.

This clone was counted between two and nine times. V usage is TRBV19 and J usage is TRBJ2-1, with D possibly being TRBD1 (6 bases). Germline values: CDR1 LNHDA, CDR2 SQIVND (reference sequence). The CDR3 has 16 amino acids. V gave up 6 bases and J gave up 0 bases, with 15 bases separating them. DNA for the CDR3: TGTGCCAGTAGCTTTAACAGGGCCAGCTCCTACAATGAGCAGTTCTTC. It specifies CASSFNRASSYNEQFF.